This TCR beta chain was documented in a study of T cell changes during pregnancy in multiple sclerosis. This clone was seen once. Using immunoSEQ multiplex PCR, the repertoire was profiled, and TCRdb retains in-frame clones only, with some absent. The sample lists around 69,000 clones; around 94% were seen once. Sample: peripheral blood, taken in the second trimester of pregnancy. The receptor was isolated from a female donor in good health, enrolled as a control in a pregnancy study.

CDR3 protein: CASSEMGGGAPEQFF. As DNA, the CDR3 is TGTGCCAGCAGTGAAATGGGCGGGGGGGCCCCTGAGCAGTTCTTC. The chain joins TRBV6-1 to TRBJ2-1, with 9 bases that match TRBD2. The germline CDR1 and CDR2 sequences are MNHNS and SASEGT. After removal of 2 bases from V and 9 bases from J, the junction contained 8 bases not matched to a gene. The CDR3 is 15 residues long.